One sample yielded the 27 T cell receptor beta chains listed below, sequenced in a study of vaccination and CD4 T cells after COVID-19. An Oncomine TCR Beta short-read assay was used to sequence the DNA from cultured CD4+ T cells. TCRdb re-called the PCR reads with MiXCR, one entry per CDR3 protein. The top ten clones hold roughly 6.3% of a sample with about 18,000 distinct CDR3 sequences, roughly 42% of them seen once. Treatment here: 10-day PBMC culture with coronavirus spike peptide pools or control peptides (ViraFEST assay). These receptors are not linked to any known antigen. The specimen comprised CD4+ T cells from blood, cultured in vitro, sampled before SARS-CoV-2 vaccination. The receptors were sampled from a human donor who had recovered from COVID-19.

The J gene is TRBJ1-2, the V gene TRBV19; D not resolved. The CDR3 extends over 15 amino acids. Germline V gene data show CDR1 as LNHDA and CDR2 as SQIVND (reference sequence). Trimming pared 4 bases from V and 4 bases from J, leaving 16 bases between. The CDR3 region is CASSRRAAGGYGYTF. The DNA of the CDR3 is TGTGCCAGTAGTAGGCGGGCGGCTGGCGGCTATGGCTACACCTTC.

The sample holds a few counts of this clonotype. The V call is TRBV5-6, the J call TRBJ1-2, with 12 positions matching TRBD1. The length of the CDR3 is 16 residues. V dropped 4 bases and J dropped 6; count of bases not matched to a gene: 10. The V gene's germline CDR1 is SGHDT and CDR2 YYEEEE. The CDR3 sequence is CASSRGTGGAGNGYTF. The CDR3 DNA is TGTGCCAGCAGCCGTGGGACAGGGGGCGCGGGAAATGGCTACACCTTC.

This clonotype was observed a few times. V gene TRBV20-1 combines with J gene TRBJ2-1, with 8 bases fitting TRBD2. Germline-derived CDR1 and CDR2 are DFQATT and SNEGSKA (reference sequence). V shed 6 bases, J shed 6 bases, and the junction held 10 bases outside the gene matches. This CDR3 comprises 14 residues. CDR3 DNA: TGCAGTGCGGGAAGAGGGCTAGCGGGCAATGAGCAGTTCTTC. It specifies CSAGRGLAGNEQFF.

This sequence joins TRBV28 and TRBJ2-2; 13 nucleotides agree with TRBD2. Losses at the gene ends were 7 bases for V and 5 bases for J; bases not matched to a gene: 7. Looked up from germline, CDR1 is MDHEN and CDR2 is SYDVKM. The CDR3 runs to 16 residues. This CDR3 reads CASIDGLAGDTGELFF. The CDR3 nucleotides read TGTGCCAGCATAGATGGACTAGCGGGAGATACCGGGGAGCTGTTTTTT.

V gene TRBV5-4 combines with J gene TRBJ2-5; possibly TRBD2 for D (5 bases). V was pared by 4 bases and J by 6 bases, with 22 bases between. CDR1 and CDR2 from the germline V gene are SGHNT and YYREEE (reference sequence). The CDR3 totals 16 residues. The CDR3 DNA sequence: TGTGCCAGCAGCCGTTTAAGGGAGAAGGGTGAGAAGACCCAGTACTTC. Translation gives CASSRLREKGEKTQYF.

In this sample, this clonotype turned up a few times. The CDR3 loop reads CASSSQGGSGTEAFF. CDR3 sequence (DNA): TGTGCCAGCAGCTCCCAGGGGGGATCGGGGACTGAAGCTTTCTTT. The V gene is TRBV7-2, the J gene TRBJ1-1; 7 bases agree with TRBD1. Germline V lookup: CDR1 SGHTA, CDR2 FQGNSA. This CDR3 is 15 amino acids long. The ends lost 4 bases at V and 5 bases at J; junction bases unmatched: 10. The full variable domain, in which reference TRBV7-2 and TRBJ1-1 provide the parts outside the CDR3, is GAGVSQSPSNKVTEKGKDVELRCDPISGHTALYWYRQSLGQGLEFLIYFQGNSAPDKSGLPSDRFSAERTGGSVSTLTIQRTQQEDSAVYLCASSSQGGSGTEAFFGQGTRLTVV.

This clonotype was detected only once. The chain carries TRBV5-1 and TRBJ1-6; maybe TRBD1 (5 bases). V lost 4 bases and J lost 7, with 12 bases in between. The CDR3 extends over 14 amino acids. CDR1 SGHRS and CDR2 YFSETQ come from the germline V gene. The CDR3 coding sequence is TGCGCCAGCAGCGCCGGGACGGTAAATTCACCCCTCCACTTT. Its protein is CASSAGTVNSPLHF. Full variable domain (missing parts from reference TRBV5-1 and TRBJ1-6): KAGVTQTPRYLIKTRGQQVTLSCSPISGHRSVSWYQQTPGQGLQFLFEYFSETQRNKGNFPGRFSGRQFSNSRSEMNVSTLELGDSALYLCASSAGTVNSPLHFGNGTRLTVT.

This clonotype appeared once. The J gene is TRBJ2-5, the V gene TRBV6-2 or TRBV6-3; 8 nucleotides agree with TRBD1. CDR1 MNHEY and CDR2 SVGEGT come from the germline V gene. J gave up 5 bases and V 9 bases, and 8 bases lay outside the gene matches. CDR3 length equals 13 residues. CDR3 in DNA: TGTGCCAGTTCTCAGGGGGCCCTGGAGACCCAGTACTTC. Translation: CASSQGALETQYF.

This clonotype was found a few times. The chain employs TRBV29-1 and TRBJ1-2; 9 positions agree with TRBD1. The ends lost 7 bases at V and 5 bases at J; junction bases unmatched: 8. There are 13 residues in the CDR3. Germline CDR1 reads SQVTM; CDR2 reads ANQGSEA. For the CDR3, the DNA is TGCAGCGCACGACAGGGGGTAGAATATGGCTACACCTTC. Protein: CSARQGVEYGYTF.

Only a few counts were recorded for this clonotype. The chain couples TRBV4-3 to TRBJ1-2; no reliable D call. The CDR3 length is 17 residues. Trimming left V 5 bases short and J 3 bases short, with 22 bases between. CDR1 LGHNA and CDR2 YSLEER come from the germline V gene. In nucleotides, the CDR3 is TGCGCCAGCAGCTACCGATCAATTAGGAGACGCGACTATGGCTACACCTTC. Translating gives CASSYRSIRRRDYGYTF.

This sequence joins TRBV20-1 and TRBJ1-1, with TRBD1 as a possible D gene (6 bases). Germline values: CDR1 DFQATT, CDR2 SNEGSKA (reference sequence). The CDR3 totals 15 residues. The V and J ends lost 6 bases and 4 bases respectively, with 21 bases between them. The CDR3 spells CSAQIPTGLPTEAFF. As DNA, the CDR3 is TGCAGTGCCCAAATCCCGACAGGACTACCCACTGAAGCTTTCTTT.

Only one count was recorded for this clonotype. The chain joins TRBV19 to TRBJ2-2; possibly TRBD2 for D (5 bases). Germline V gene sequence: CDR1 LNHDA, CDR2 SQIVND (reference sequence). The CDR3 has 16 amino acids. Between the trimmed V and J ends, which lost 6 bases and 4 bases, there was a span of 18 bases. The CDR3 is CASRGLVGRATGELFF. The CDR3 nucleotides are TGTGCCAGTAGGGGTCTAGTAGGGAGAGCCACCGGGGAGCTGTTTTTT.

This clonotype was counted between two and nine times. This chain links TRBV7-2 with TRBJ2-1; D gene uncertain. V was trimmed by 5 bases and J by 10 bases, leaving 6 bases between them. Germline CDR1 and CDR2: SGHTA and FQGNSA. The CDR3 loop spans 10 amino acids. The DNA of the CDR3 is TGTGCCAGCAGCCATGGAGAGCAGTTCTTC. Its translation: CASSHGEQFF. The whole variable domain, filled in from reference TRBV7-2 and TRBJ2-1, reads GAGVSQSPSNKVTEKGKDVELRCDPISGHTALYWYRQSLGQGLEFLIYFQGNSAPDKSGLPSDRFSAERTGGSVSTLTIQRTQQEDSAVYLCASSHGEQFFGPGTRLTVL.

This rearrangement joins TRBV20-1 to TRBJ2-5; D gene ambiguous. V gave up 6 bases and J gave up 0 bases, with 17 bases separating them. The CDR3 spans 15 residues. Germline CDR1 DFQATT, CDR2 SNEGSKA (reference sequence). This CDR3 is CSARRPGRNQETQYF. The CDR3 region has the DNA TGCAGTGCCAGGCGTCCCGGACGGAACCAAGAGACCCAGTACTTC.

The rearrangement joins TRBV7-8 to TRBJ2-3; 9 nucleotides line up with TRBD2. Per germline, CDR1 SGHVS and CDR2 FQNEAQ. With V trimmed by 7 bases and J by 5 bases, 7 bases remained unmatched. CDR3 length equals 14 residues. The CDR3 coding sequence is TGTGCCAGCAAATTAGCGGGAGAAAGAGATACGCAGTATTTT. Its translation is CASKLAGERDTQYF.

The gene calls are TRBV7-3 and TRBJ2-5; 7 bases align to TRBD1. Germline-derived CDR1 and CDR2 are SGHTA and FQGTGA. This CDR3 spans 14 amino acids. J lost 4 bases, V lost 3 bases, and 5 bases had no gene match. CDR3 sequence (DNA): TGTGCCAGCAGCTTTTACAGGGGTCGAGAGACCCAGTACTTC. Translation: CASSFYRGRETQYF. The full variable domain, completed using reference TRBV7-3 and TRBJ2-5, is GAGVSQTPSNKVTEKGKYVELRCDPISGHTALYWYRQSLGQGPEFLIYFQGTGAADDSGLPNDRFFAVRPEGSVSTLKIQRTERGDSAVYLCASSFYRGRETQYFGPGTRLLVL.

This clonotype was observed a handful of times. The V and J genes are TRBV2 and TRBJ1-5; D remains unclear. The V and J ends lost 3 bases and 6 bases respectively, with 12 bases between them. Looked up from germline, CDR1 is SNHLY and CDR2 is FYNNEI. CDR3 length equals 14 residues. Here the CDR3 DNA reads TGTGCCAGCAGTGACCCAGAGGGAAGTCAGCCCCAGCATTTT. As protein: CASSDPEGSQPQHF.

In nucleotides, the CDR3 is TGTGCCAGCCGGCTCGGGGTAGATACGCAGTATTTT. Its protein product is CASRLGVDTQYF. This chain uses TRBV11-3 with TRBJ2-3; D is perhaps TRBD2 (5 bases). The CDR3 spans 12 residues. Germline V gene sequence: CDR1 SGHNT, CDR2 YENEEA. The V gene lost 8 bases and the J gene lost 5 bases, with 11 bases spanning the gap.

V and J are TRBV28 and TRBJ2-7; a possible D gene is TRBD2 (5 bases). V lost 1 base and J 0 bases, leaving 7 bases between the germline ends. CDR3 length: 14 amino acids. The germline V gene has CDR1 MDHEN and CDR2 SYDVKM. The CDR3 loop is CASSLYTSSYEQYF. CDR3 nucleotides: TGTGCCAGCAGTTTATATACTAGCTCCTACGAGCAGTACTTC.

This clonotype was detected a few times. The rearrangement uses TRBV6-1 and TRBJ1-5; the D is unclear. The CDR3 sequence is 12 residues long. CDR1 and CDR2 from the germline V gene are MNHNS and SASEGT. The V end was cut by 11 bases, the J end by 2 bases, with 10 bases between. CDR3 nucleotide sequence: TGTGCCGCCGGGCAGGGCAATCAGCCCCAGCATTTT. Translation gives CAAGQGNQPQHF.

The V call is TRBV6-5, the J call TRBJ1-6, with D unclear. The CDR3 totals 12 residues. Germline V gene sequence: CDR1 MNHEY, CDR2 SVGAGI. V was pared by 2 bases and J by 9 bases, with 5 bases between. CDR3: CASSYILSPLHF. As DNA, the CDR3 is TGTGCCAGCAGTTACATCCTTTCACCCCTCCACTTT.

The genes are TRBV30 and TRBJ1-2; TRBD1 might be the D (6 bases). Per germline, CDR1 GTSNPN and CDR2 SVGIG (reference sequence). The CDR3 consists of 14 residues. Trimming removed 3 bases from V and 1 base from J, with 12 bases in between. The CDR3 DNA reads as TGTGCCTGGAGGAAACAGGGTTTTAACTATGGCTACACCTTC. It encodes CAWRKQGFNYGYTF.

The sample holds a few counts of this clonotype. V is TRBV15 and J is TRBJ2-7; TRBD2 aligns across 8 bases. With V trimmed by 2 bases and J by 8 bases, 2 bases remained unmatched. There are 12 residues in the CDR3. Germline CDR1 reads LNHNV; CDR2 reads YYDKDF (reference sequence). CDR3 residues: CATSRTSGKQYF. As DNA, the CDR3 is TGTGCCACCAGCAGAACTAGCGGCAAGCAGTACTTC.

The chain carries TRBV11-2 and TRBJ2-7, with 9 bases lining up with TRBD1. Germline-derived CDR1 and CDR2 are SGHAT and FQNNGV. The trim removed 4 bases at V and 5 bases at J, leaving 9 bases unmatched. The CDR3 extends over 15 amino acids. CDR3 sequence reads: CASSSYRDRDHEQYF. The CDR3 nucleotides are TGTGCCAGCAGCTCATACCGGGACAGGGACCACGAGCAGTACTTC.

V gene TRBV7-9 combines with J gene TRBJ1-2, with TRBD1 matching 7 bases. Germline CDR1 is SEHNR and CDR2 is FQNEAQ (reference sequence). This CDR3 comprises 15 residues. The V gene end was trimmed by 6 bases and the J gene end by 6 bases; junction bases not matched to a gene: 13. CDR3 sequence reads: CASSQRQGSLDGYTF. DNA for the CDR3: TGTGCCAGCAGTCAACGACAGGGATCCTTGGATGGCTACACCTTC.

The chain links TRBV6-1 to TRBJ1-2; D is undetermined. The CDR3 runs to 14 residues. V lost 7 bases and J lost 6, with 18 bases in between. Germline-derived CDR1 and CDR2 are MNHNS and SASEGT. The CDR3 coding sequence is TGTGCCAGCAACGATCCGGGATCCGCACATGGCTACACCTTC. It is translated as CASNDPGSAHGYTF.

The V and J genes are TRBV20-1 and TRBJ1-4, with a tentative D call TRBD1 (5 bases). Germline V gene lookup returns CDR1 DFQATT and CDR2 SNEGSKA (reference sequence). V gave up 6 bases and J gave up 5 bases, with 7 bases separating them. The CDR3 sequence is 11 residues long. The chain's CDR3 is CSAGENEKLFF. In DNA form, the CDR3 reads TGCAGTGCAGGGGAAAATGAAAAACTGTTTTTT.